This TCR beta chain was captured by sequencing in a study of cytomegalovirus exposure and HLA in healthy donors. General observations from the study: Earlier results showed most TCR beta V segments being productive about 87% or about 30% of the time.

The junction had 4 bases not matched to a gene; V was cut back by 2 bases and J by 6 bases. Germline loops: CDR1 ENHRY, CDR2 SYGVKD. This CDR3 is 14 amino acids long. Concerning this clone: Its antigen is unidentified.

The study ran its PCR with 60 Vbeta and 13 Jbeta primers. The repertoire was sequenced with immunoSEQ multiplex PCR; TCRdb's copy has only in-frame clones and lacks some. The sample holds 150,000 or so clones; about 79% are singletons and the top ten take around 1%. The source material was PBMCs. The sequence derives from a woman aged 45-59 years in good health and CMV-seropositive. V gene TRBV10-3 combines with J gene TRBJ1-2; 9 bases match TRBD1. In DNA form, the CDR3 reads TGTGCCATCAGTGAGGGACAGGGGAGGAATGGCTACACCTTC. This translates into CAISEGQGRNGYTF.